The clone carrying this TCR beta chain has more than one count but fewer than ten. Antigen unknown. Germline V CDR1 and CDR2: MNHEY, SMNVEV (reference sequence). The CDR3 length is 14 residues. V shed 6 bases and J 4 bases; nucleotides not matched to a gene: 8. Production of TCR cDNA was by 5'RACE template switching, which also added a universal primer site and UMIs. MiXCR, run by TCRdb on the 5' RACE reads, gives a single entry per CDR3 protein. The profile shows about 550,000 distinct CDR3 sequences, 19% of them singletons. This sample was included in a study of T cells after yellow fever vaccination. Whole-study results and caveats: Compared with primary, the secondary response was weaker and peaked at day 5, not 15.

This chain links TRBV27 with TRBJ1-1, with TRBD1 identical over 7 bases. Sequenced here: PBMCs, sampled 15 days after the yellow fever booster vaccination. This sequence was found in a man aged 25-45 years who received the YFV17D yellow fever vaccine. The CDR3 DNA reads as TGTGCCAGCAGGGTGCTTTCAGGGGGCACTGAAGCTTTCTTT. Amino acid sequence: CASRVLSGGTEAFF.